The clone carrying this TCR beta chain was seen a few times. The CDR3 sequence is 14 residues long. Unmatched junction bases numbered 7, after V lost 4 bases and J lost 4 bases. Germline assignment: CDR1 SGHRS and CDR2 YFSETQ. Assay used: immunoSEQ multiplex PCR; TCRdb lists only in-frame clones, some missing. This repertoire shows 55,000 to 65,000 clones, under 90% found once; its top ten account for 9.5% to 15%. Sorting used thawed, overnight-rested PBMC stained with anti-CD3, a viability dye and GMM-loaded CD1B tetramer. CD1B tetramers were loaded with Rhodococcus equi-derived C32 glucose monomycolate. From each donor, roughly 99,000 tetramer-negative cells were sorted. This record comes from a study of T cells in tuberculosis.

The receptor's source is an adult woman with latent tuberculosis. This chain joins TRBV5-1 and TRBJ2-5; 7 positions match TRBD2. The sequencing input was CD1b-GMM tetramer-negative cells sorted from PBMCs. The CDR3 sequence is CASSDGRNGETQYF. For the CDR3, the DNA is TGCGCCAGCAGCGACGGGAGGAACGGAGAGACCCAGTACTTC.